This T cell receptor beta chain originates from a study of cytomegalovirus exposure and HLA in healthy donors (dated by TCRdb to about 2017). In terms of the full investigation: According to an earlier analysis of 450 to 650 of the donors, about 179 million T cells yielded roughly 100 million unique TCR beta sequences and around 280 Gb of sequence data. The study aimed to test whether signatures of past pathogen exposure could be identified by cataloging public T cell receptors. The genetic ancestry cluster associated with self-reported Caucasian donors included around 76% of the roughly 380 genotyped donors. In an earlier analysis of over 550 of the donors, high-throughput TCR beta sequencing was used to judge whether each TCR beta V gene segment behaved as functional or pseudogenic. A later genetic analysis used genome-wide SNP genotypes for about three fifths of the roughly 700 donors, treating that subset as a discovery cohort. The later analysis used no new phenotypic data to find candidate immune exposures, relying instead on TCR beta sequences and their occurrence across donors. The number of typed donors differed by locus: about 629-640 for A, B, C, DRB1 and DQB1; some 500 for DQA1; 606 for DPA1; and some 470 for DPB1. High-throughput TCR immunosequencing, statistical association of individual TCRs with disease status, and machine learning were combined to predict cytomegalovirus infection status. Donor age, sex, ethnicity and CMV serostatus were collected together with the repertoire data. Among 300 to 500 genotyped donors of the cohort, an average of around 240,000 unique TCR beta nucleotide sequences was sequenced per donor, of which roughly 17% were non-productive. A separate validation cohort of 100 to 150 different subjects was used in addition to the roughly 670-subject first cohort. Roughly five DR-DQ haplotypes were treated as single units for association and clustering because of strong linkage in the cohort. The study profiled the T cell repertoires of more than 500 subjects by immunosequencing and related them to cytomegalovirus serostatus. Both class I and class II loci were covered by HLA typing, at four-digit resolution. About 280 gigabases of sequencing data and around 85 million unique TCR sequences made up an early release that covered approximately 620 HLA-typed donors. Every discovery cohort repertoire had been produced on one sequencing platform. A later analysis re-analyzed previously published TCR beta repertoires from roughly 630 donors and added high-resolution HLA genotyping to study TCR occurrence patterns. Broader findings and caveats from the paper: According to the authors, the approach could potentially be generalized to other disease states and immunological phenotypes. Presence/absence analyses assumed roughly uniform sequencing depth across donors, an assumption that may not hold. According to a later analysis, parvovirus B19, influenza, CMV and Epstein-Barr virus appeared linked to several top co-occurrence clusters. A cluster of highly shared sequence variants was judged likely to be a technical artifact of the sequencing pipeline. Because HLA typing was unavailable for some donors at each locus, only the typed subset was used in association tests. The study gave a list of under 200 TCR beta chains associated with cytomegalovirus. A later analysis found that TCR association rates varied across HLA loci, with DRB1 alleles showing the most associated TCRs and HLA-C alleles the fewest. Some IMGT-functional V segments, including TRBV6-2 and TRBV6-3, could not be told apart with the 87-base-pair reads, so those segments were excluded. In a later analysis, HLA-associated TCR beta chains were found to be more clonally expanded and to have lower generation probabilities than equally common non-associated chains. At a false discovery rate of 0.05, a later analysis linked 16,951 TCR beta sequences to specific HLA alleles. Broadly in line with IMGT annotations, most TCR beta V segments showed up in productive rearrangements about 90% or about 30% of the time in an earlier analysis of 450 to 750 of the donors. Cytomegalovirus status was reported to be diagnosed by the classifier with high specificity and sensitivity in both the original and validation cohorts. A further reported finding was that TCR beta sequences accurately predicted the HLA-A and HLA-B alleles for most subjects in the first cohort. In vitro tests confirmed that a few of the cytomegalovirus-associated TCR beta chains recognize cytomegalovirus antigens. Most TCR sequences were observed very rarely across donors, whereas some public TCRs were present in many individuals. According to a later analysis, most CMV-associated TCR beta chains appeared to be HLA-restricted, and the HLA associations seemed to be driven largely by CMV exposure. According to a later genetic analysis, donors in an Asian-associated ancestry cluster had fewer N-insertions in productive TCRs than the approximately 690-donor mean. The earlier analysis of fewer than 750 of the donors excluded some 15 rarely observed V segments, including chromosome 9 orphons, because counts were too low. In a later genetic analysis, a missense DCLRE1C variant was associated with V-gene and J-gene trimming of TCR beta chains, and the association was replicated in an independent cohort. Correlated functional status among segregating V segments might be attributable to linkage disequilibrium, but an unknown experimental factor could not be ruled out. Immune exposure information for the cohort was limited to CMV serostatus. Strong co-occurrence of HLA alleles, especially DR and DQ, made assigning TCR associations to individual alleles difficult. This cohort had only TCR beta chains sequenced, and the lack of alpha or paired-chain data limited which features could be detected.

The library was prepared using the immunoSEQ multiplex PCR assay. For the multiplex PCR, a mixture combining 60 forward primers for TCR Vbeta segments and 13 reverse primers for TCR Jbeta segments was used. A multiplex PCR assay on genomic DNA amplified the CDR3 region of rearranged TCR beta genes. The amplified TCR beta libraries were sequenced on the Illumina HiSeq System as 87-base-pair reads. On the study's bioinformatics: Across the 500 to 750 repertoires, a later analysis counted tens of millions of unique TCR beta chains, some 11 million of which were shared by at least two donors. Raw reads were error-corrected and collapsed into unique sequences with a nearest-neighbor algorithm that merged closely related sequences to remove PCR and sequencing errors. V, D and J gene segments were assigned by aligning CDR3 sequences to IMGT reference sequences. For a sequence to be retained, a match of at least six nucleotides was required to both a V gene segment and a J gene segment. Rearrangements were classified as productive when the CDR3 lacked stop codons and remained in frame with V and J, and all other rearrangements were classified as non-productive. CDR3 was defined by IMGT convention, running from the second conserved V-encoded cysteine to the conserved J-encoded phenylalanine. Sequences without an unambiguous match to a single V gene segment were excluded from the earlier analysis of a few hundred of the donors. In an earlier analysis of more than 500 of the donors, a V segment was called functional when productive rearrangements were above 56.7%, and segregating when the standard deviation between donors exceeded 5%. A statistical classification framework was built to diagnose cytomegalovirus status from the catalog of TCR beta chain sequences. In a later analysis, TCR nucleotide sequences were compared against IMGT/GENE-DB human TR gene sequences so that V and J genes could be assigned. In a later analysis, CDR3 sequences and most-parsimonious VDJ recombination scenarios were assigned using the TCRdist pipeline. In a later analysis, each TCR beta chain was defined by its CDR3 amino acid sequence together with its V-gene family, and reads lacking a unique V-gene family were excluded. As a way to deal with suspected cross-contamination and a sequencing artifact, a later analysis dropped more than 500 nucleotide sequences that were highly shared and had low generation probability. For each public chain, a later analysis derived a clonal expansion index from normalized ranks of inferred template counts within each repertoire. In a later analysis, generation probabilities were computed with a VDJ recombination model fitted to out-of-frame rearrangements, and the resulting probabilities were checked against IGoR. In a later analysis, TCR-TCR, TCR-HLA and TCR-CMV co-occurrence was scored with hypergeometric tests, and a repertoire-size bias correction was applied to TCR pairs. To estimate false discovery rates, a later analysis permuted the HLA or CMV assignments 20 times. A later analysis grouped co-occurring TCRs with DBSCAN, adding TCRdist sequence similarity when clustering within HLA-allele-positive subsets. Repertoires with fewer than 30,000 or more than 120,000 public chains, plus five repertoires with anomalous nucleotide sharing, were excluded from co-occurrence clustering. What TCRdb holds here is the immuneACCESS table cut down to in-frame rearrangements. Part of the clones is not present; checked against another copy, under half of the missing clones reflect an unresolved V gene, and the others are unexplained. The V and J calls and clone size are taken from that table; D and trimming were inferred from the DNA. The sample data list over 150,000 clones, and 87% of these were observed just once. Of the sample, around 0.85% is held by the ten largest clones.

Comments on this clone: Its antigen remains undetermined. Nothing much larger sits one base from this clone, and base qualities are not available.

V is shortened by 0 bases, J by 6 bases, and the region joining them spans 11 bases. Reading from cysteine to phenylalanine, the CDR3 counts 14 amino acids. Just the 42-base CDR3 DNA is kept, in frame starting at base 1. The germline V gene encodes CDR1 SGDLS and CDR2 YYNGEE. The cohort was made up of 500 to 800 healthy bone marrow donors. Cohort members were all nominally healthy when sampled, although unrecorded immune exposures were likely present. The donor was CMV seronegative and belonged to the group of 352 seronegative cohort members. A peripheral blood sample was collected from each donor, and TCR beta sequencing was performed on peripheral blood mononuclear cells. Genomic DNA extraction from the blood cell samples was performed with the Qiagen DNeasy Blood Extraction Kit.

The sequence came from a woman aged 25 to 39 in good health and CMV-seronegative. The V and J segments used are TRBV9 and TRBJ2-3, and TRBD1 may be the D gene, going by 6 matching bases. The specimen was PBMCs. The DNA sequence is given as TGTGCCAGCAGCGTAGAAGGGGGAGAGGATACGCAGTATTTT. The resulting protein is CASSVEGGEDTQYF.